This TCR beta chain was obtained from a study of T cells after yellow fever vaccination. Study-wide results and limits: Only a small proportion of the clonotypes turned up in both the CD4 and the CD8 compartments, likely arising from convergent recombination.

TCRdb re-analysed the 5' RACE reads in MiXCR, keeping a single row per CDR3 protein. Of 250,000 to 350,000 distinct CDR3 sequences in the sample, around 7% are singletons; the top ten hold roughly 19%. This clonotype was seen a handful of times. What it recognizes is unknown. The germline gives CDR1 LGHNT, CDR2 FRNRAP. This CDR3 spans 17 amino acids. V was trimmed by 3 bases and J by 2 bases, leaving 20 bases between them. This sequence joins TRBV12-5 and TRBJ2-7; D assignment may be TRBD1 or TRBD2 (5 bases each). The source of this sequence is a young man who received the YFV17D yellow fever vaccine. The starting material was PBMCs, obtained about 49 days after the first yellow fever vaccination. This chain's CDR3 is CASGFFPRAGRAYEQYF. The CDR3 DNA sequence: TGTGCTAGTGGTTTTTTCCCCCGGGCAGGGAGAGCCTACGAGCAGTACTTC. Using reference TRBV12-5 and TRBJ2-7 for the parts outside the CDR3, the full variable domain is DARVTQTPRHKVTEMGQEVTMRCQPILGHNTVFWYRQTMMQGLELLAYFRNRAPLDDSGMPKDRFSAEMPDATLATLKIQPSEPRDSAVYFCASGFFPRAGRAYEQYFGPGTRLTVT.